The 17 T cell receptor beta chains reported below all come from one sample, sequenced in a study of blood T cell repertoires in COVID-19. The method was immunoSEQ multiplex PCR; TCRdb's version includes in-frame clones alone and lacks a portion of them. The sample carries roughly 250,000 clones, 84% recorded once. Sequencing was performed on peripheral blood. These receptors came from a person between 65 and 79 years old with COVID-19, enrolled during active disease.

CDR3 DNA: TGTGCCAGTAGGACAGGTCTCTATGGCTACACCTTC. Its translation: CASRTGLYGYTF. The chain links TRBV19 to TRBJ1-2; D possibly corresponds to TRBD1 (6 bases). Germline V gene data show CDR1 as LNHDA and CDR2 as SQIVND (reference sequence). There are 12 residues in the CDR3. Trimming left V 6 bases short and J 4 bases short, with 9 bases between.

This chain connects TRBV27 to TRBJ2-3, with 15 bases that match TRBD2. The CDR3 spans 18 residues. Germline V gene sequence: CDR1 MNHEY, CDR2 SMNVEV (reference sequence). Trimming cost V 5 bases and J 7 bases; bases outside gene matches: 13. CDR3 sequence (DNA): TGTGCCAGCAGTCCCGCGGGACTAGCGGGGGGTATAAGGTATACGCAGTATTTT. Translation: CASSPAGLAGGIRYTQYF.

The chain employs TRBV7-6 and TRBJ1-3, with 9 bases lining up with TRBD1. The junction had 3 bases not matched to a gene; V was cut back by 5 bases and J by 4 bases. CDR3 size: 14 residues. Per the germline V gene, CDR1 is SGHVS and CDR2 is FNYEAQ. The CDR3 protein is CASSPGTGGNTIYF. The CDR3 bases are TGTGCCAGCAGCCCGGGGACAGGGGGAAACACCATATATTTT.

The chain joins TRBV10-3 to TRBJ1-2; D is undetermined. V was pared by 3 bases and J by 7 bases, with 15 bases between. The CDR3 contains 14 residues. CDR1 and CDR2 from the germline V gene are ENHRY and SYGVKD. The CDR3 is CAISDQAGMFGYTF. CDR3 in DNA: TGTGCCATCAGTGACCAGGCTGGTATGTTTGGCTACACCTTC.

The chain recombines TRBV6-5 with TRBJ2-2; 13 bases align to TRBD2. The CDR3 contains 15 residues. Germline V lookup: CDR1 MNHEY, CDR2 SVGAGI. The ends lost 6 bases at V and 3 bases at J; junction bases unmatched: 1. CDR3 residues: CASRGLAGYTGELFF. The CDR3 nucleotides are TGTGCCAGCAGGGGACTAGCGGGATACACCGGGGAGCTGTTTTTT.

The CDR3 region has the DNA TGTGCCAGCAGCTCGGTGTCAGGGGACACCGGGGAGCTGTTTTTT. This gives the protein CASSSVSGDTGELFF. This sequence joins TRBV7-3 and TRBJ2-2; maybe TRBD1 (6 bases). V was cut by 4 bases and J by 3 bases, with 12 bases left in between. The CDR3 loop spans 15 amino acids. Germline V gives CDR1 SGHTA, CDR2 FQGTGA.

This clone was observed a single time. In DNA form, the CDR3 reads TGTGCCAGCAGCTTAGGGCCGACTAGCTTAACCGGGGAGCTGTTTTTT. Residues: CASSLGPTSLTGELFF. The V and J genes are TRBV7-9 and TRBJ2-2, with 7 bases aligning to TRBD2. After removal of 1 base from V and 5 bases from J, the junction contained 7 bases not matched to a gene. CDR1 and CDR2 from the germline V gene are SEHNR and FQNEAQ (reference sequence). This CDR3 has 16 residues.

The chain recombines TRBV7-7 with TRBJ2-5, with 7 bases identical to TRBD2. Trimming at V came to 0 bases and at J to 5 bases, leaving 9 bases not matched to a gene. This CDR3 has 16 residues. CDR1 SSHAT and CDR2 FNYEAQ come from the germline V gene (reference sequence). CDR3 nucleotide sequence: TGTGCCAGCAGCTTAGCCGGTGGGGGGGTAGGGGAGACCCAGTACTTC. Translating it yields CASSLAGGGVGETQYF. The whole variable domain, remainder taken from reference TRBV7-7 and TRBJ2-5, is GAGVSQSPRYKVTKRGQDVTLRCDPISSHATLYWYQQALGQGPEFLTYFNYEAQPDKSGLPSDRFSAERPEGSISTLTIQRTEQRDSAMYRCASSLAGGGVGETQYFGPGTRLLVL.

This chain uses TRBV2 with TRBJ2-5; weak D call: TRBD1 (6 bases). Trimming left V 2 bases short and J 1 base short, with 8 bases between. Germline lookup yields CDR1 SNHLY and CDR2 FYNNEI. This CDR3 has 14 amino acids. CDR3 residues: CASSEYRAQETQYF. The DNA of the CDR3 is TGTGCCAGCAGTGAATACAGGGCCCAAGAGACCCAGTACTTC.

The CDR3 reads CAWISRGYTGELFF. The CDR3, as DNA: TGTGCCTGGATCAGCAGAGGATACACCGGGGAGCTGTTTTTT. V gene TRBV30 combines with J gene TRBJ2-2; the D is unclear. Trimming removed 4 bases at V and 3 bases at J, with 12 bases between. The CDR3 has 14 amino acids. Germline CDR1 reads GTSNPN; CDR2 reads SVGIG (reference sequence).

The chain links TRBV7-2 to TRBJ2-7; D possibly corresponds to TRBD2 (6 bases). The CDR3 contains 14 residues. Germline assignment: CDR1 SGHTA and CDR2 FQGNSA. V was pared by 5 bases and J by 1 base, with 12 bases between. As DNA, the CDR3 is TGTGCCAGCAGCGGGGCCGCGGGGTCCTACGAGCAGTACTTC. Translating it yields CASSGAAGSYEQYF.

The chain is built from TRBV7-6 and TRBJ2-7, with D perhaps TRBD2 (6 bases). From germline, CDR1 is SGHVS and CDR2 FNYEAQ. The CDR3 runs to 18 residues. Trimming stripped 5 bases from V and 0 bases from J, with 23 bases between. The CDR3 loop reads CASSTPQGGTGSSYEQYF. In nucleotides, the CDR3 is TGTGCCAGCAGCACCCCCCAGGGCGGGACGGGAAGCTCCTACGAGCAGTACTTC.

The genes are TRBV20-1 and TRBJ2-7; no clear D gene. This CDR3 comprises 11 residues. Germline values: CDR1 DFQATT, CDR2 SNEGSKA (reference sequence). V lost 0 bases and J lost 4, with 4 bases in between. CDR3 amino acids: CSARERYEQYF. The CDR3 nucleotides read TGCAGTGCTAGAGAGAGGTACGAGCAGTACTTC.

J is TRBJ2-5 and V is TRBV2, with 9 bases matching TRBD1. The CDR3 contains 14 residues. From germline, CDR1 is SNHLY and CDR2 FYNNEI. V was clipped by 7 bases and J by 3 bases; unmatched bases: 6. The CDR3 coding sequence is TGTGCCAGCATATCAGGGACAGGGAAAGAGACCCAGTACTTC. It codes for CASISGTGKETQYF.

This clone is a singleton in its sample. The chain employs TRBV6-1 and TRBJ1-1, with D possibly matching TRBD1 (6 bases). V was trimmed by 4 bases and J by 2 bases, leaving 14 bases between them. Germline loops: CDR1 MNHNS, CDR2 SASEGT. The length of the CDR3 is 15 residues. The CDR3 protein is CASSAARGGNTEAFF. The CDR3, as DNA: TGTGCCAGCAGTGCAGCGAGGGGGGGAAACACTGAAGCTTTCTTT.

This clone was detected a few times. The V and J genes are TRBV3-1 (or the pseudogene TRBV3-2) and TRBJ1-1; TRBD1 matches 7 bases. CDR1 is LGHDT, CDR2 YNNKEL, per germline (reference sequence). This CDR3 is 17 amino acids long. The junction had 18 bases not matched to a gene; V was cut back by 4 bases and J by 7 bases. For the CDR3, the DNA is TGTGCCAGCAGCCGAACTCCTTCGGACAGGAAGAGGGGTGAAGCTTTCTTT. Protein sequence: CASSRTPSDRKRGEAFF.

The rearrangement links TRBV12-3 or TRBV12-4 to TRBJ2-7; no definite D call. Trimming pared 6 bases from V and 4 bases from J, leaving 10 bases between. The CDR3 extends over 12 amino acids. This chain's CDR3 is CASSPTVYEQYF. In DNA, the CDR3 is TGTGCCAGCAGCCCCACGGTATACGAGCAGTACTTC.